These T cell receptor beta chains were read from a single sample in a study of cytomegalovirus exposure and HLA in healthy donors. Here immunoSEQ multiplex PCR was the method, and the copy in TCRdb shows in-frame clones only, minus some. The table shows 150,000 or so clones, with 8.5% to 10% occurring only once. Material for sequencing was PBMCs. These receptors came from a man aged 50-59 years in good health and CMV-seronegative. The CDR3 runs from the conserved cysteine through the conserved F or W. The D gene is left open where the match is weak. Not all rows give a size; the values are once, few, many and, for expanded clones, a class.

length	V	D	size	J	CDR3	DNA
13	TRBV28	TRBD1	few	TRBJ1-2	CASSRTGIYGYTF	TGTGCCAGCAGTAGGACAGGGATATATGGCTACACCTTC
15	TRBV28	TRBD1	-	TRBJ2-3	CASSFQDRSRDTQYF	TGTGCCAGCAGTTTCCAGGACAGGAGCCGAGATACGCAGTATTTT
17	TRBV10-1	-	-	TRBJ1-3	CASSESPGKSSGNTIYF	TGCGCCAGCAGTGAGTCTCCCGGGAAGAGCTCTGGAAACACCATATATTTT
14	TRBV5-1	TRBD1	few	TRBJ1-4	CASSLAQGEEKLFF	TGCGCCAGCAGCTTGGCACAGGGGGAGGAAAAACTGTTTTTT
14	TRBV6-5	TRBD1	-	TRBJ2-7	CASSLRDRDYEQYF	TGTGCCAGCAGCCTCCGGGACAGGGACTACGAGCAGTACTTC
15	TRBV18	TRBD1	-	TRBJ2-1	CASSEDRETYNEQFF	TGTGCCAGCTCAGAAGACAGGGAAACCTACAATGAGCAGTTCTTC
15	TRBV5-4	-	few	TRBJ1-5	CASSPGQGSNQPQHF	TGTGCCAGCAGCCCCGGGCAGGGGTCCAATCAGCCCCAGCATTTT
17	TRBV5-1	-	many	TRBJ2-2	CASSLNRTASDTGELFF	TGCGCCAGCAGCTTGAATAGGACTGCCTCGGACACCGGGGAGCTGTTTTTT
13	TRBV25-1	-	-	TRBJ2-3	CASRGLSTDTQYF	TGTGCCAGCAGGGGACTCAGCACAGATACGCAGTATTTT
14	TRBV28	TRBD1	few	TRBJ2-2	CASRTGANTGELFF	TGTGCCAGCCGGACAGGAGCGAACACCGGGGAGCTGTTTTTT
14	TRBV7-3	-	few	TRBJ2-7	CASSYALTGGEQYF	TGTGCCAGCAGCTACGCGCTCACAGGTGGCGAGCAGTACTTC
14	TRBV18	TRBD1	few	TRBJ2-7	CASSHPGQGDEQYF	TGTGCCAGCTCACACCCGGGACAGGGGGACGAGCAGTACTTC
14	TRBV7-3	TRBD2	few	TRBJ2-2	CATRTSAATGELFF	TGTGCCACCAGGACTAGCGCGGCCACCGGGGAGCTGTTTTTT
16	TRBV6-5	TRBD2	few	TRBJ2-5	CASSYSGLAGGWEQYF	TGTGCCAGCAGTTACTCCGGACTAGCGGGAGGGTGGGAGCAGTACTTC
14	TRBV7-3	-	few	TRBJ1-1	CASSHGGQNTEAFF	TGTGCCAGCAGCCACGGTGGACAGAACACTGAAGCTTTCTTT
14	TRBV28	-	-	TRBJ1-5	CASSFTPGSQPQHF	TGTGCCAGCAGTTTTACCCCTGGGAGTCAGCCCCAGCATTTT
17	TRBV11-2	-	few	TRBJ1-1	CASSSQPLRGPNTEAFF	TGTGCCAGCAGCTCCCAGCCTCTCAGGGGACCGAACACTGAAGCTTTCTTT
17	TRBV28	-	-	TRBJ1-6	CASIVGGHRSYNSPLHF	TGTGCCAGCATAGTCGGGGGGCACCGCTCCTATAATTCACCCCTCCACTTT
15	TRBV7-9	-	-	TRBJ2-5	CASSFLEAGQETQYF	TGTGCCAGCAGCTTCCTGGAGGCGGGCCAAGAGACCCAGTACTTC
15	TRBV7-6	TRBD2	-	TRBJ2-3	CASSLTPGGSDTQYF	TGTGCCAGCAGCTTAACCCCGGGGGGATCAGATACGCAGTATTTT
13	TRBV6-1	-	few	TRBJ1-4	CASSRQGNEKLFF	TGTGCCAGCAGCAGGCAGGGGAATGAAAAACTGTTTTTT
17	TRBV2	-	few	TRBJ2-5	CASTLTVGGGSQETQYF	TGTGCCAGCACCCTGACCGTCGGGGGCGGGAGCCAAGAGACCCAGTACTTC